This TCR beta chain derives from a study of brain metastases from non-small cell lung cancer. The germline gives CDR1 LGHDT, CDR2 YNNKEL (reference sequence). The CDR3 totals 15 residues. V lost 1 base to trimming and J lost 5 bases; unmatched junction nucleotides: 6. Produced via immunoSEQ multiplex PCR; TCRdb's table is partial and in-frame only. The sample includes more than 2,000 clones, roughly 86% of them seen just once. The V and J genes are TRBV3-1 (or the pseudogene TRBV3-2) and TRBJ2-5; 8 positions match TRBD2. The material sequenced was primary lung tumor tissue. This TCR came from a donor aged 40 or over with non-small cell lung cancer. The CDR3 is CASSQGTGRAETQYF. CDR3 in DNA: TGTGCCAGCAGCCAAGGTACCGGGAGGGCCGAGACCCAGTACTTC.